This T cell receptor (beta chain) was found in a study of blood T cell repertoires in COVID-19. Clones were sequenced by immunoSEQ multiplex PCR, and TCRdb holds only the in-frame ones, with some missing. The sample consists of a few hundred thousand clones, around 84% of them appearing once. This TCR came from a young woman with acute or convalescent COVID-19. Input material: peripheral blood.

The CDR3 region is CASSHSSSEGTVPDKKFTDTQYF. CDR3 nucleotide sequence: TGCGCCAGCAGTCATTCATCTTCCGAGGGCACCGTCCCTGATAAGAAGTTCACAGATACGCAGTATTTT. This chain uses TRBV23-1 with TRBJ2-3, with a possible D match to TRBD2 (5 bases). TRBV23-1 is labeled an ORF, and its function is uncertain. CDR3 length: 23 amino acids. Trimming removed 3 bases at V and 2 bases at J, with 36 bases between.